The rows below give T cell receptor beta chains drawn from one sample of a study of T cell repertoires in cytomegalovirus infection. Using its own MiXCR run on the reads, TCRdb lists one record per CDR3 protein. The sample records about 260,000 distinct CDR3 sequences, around 13% being singletons. Sequencing was carried out using PBMCs. These receptors all stem from a human donor in good health (CMV status not recorded). Some clones in this sample may be carry-over from other donors' samples. The CDR3 runs from the conserved cysteine through the conserved F or W. A D gene is named only where the DNA matches it firmly. Clone size is stated in some rows and not others, as once, few, many or a class when expanded.

J gene	D gene	V gene	clone size	CDR3 DNA	CDR3 protein
TRBJ2-3	NA	TRBV28	NA	TGTGCCAGCAGTCCCGGGGCAGAGGGTACGGATACGCAGTATTTT	CASSPGAEGTDTQYF
TRBJ2-1	NA	TRBV7-2	many	TGTGCCAGCAGCTTGGGGGGGCATGGCTCCTACAATGAGCAGTTCTTC	CASSLGGHGSYNEQFF
TRBJ1-2	TRBD1	TRBV12-3/TRBV12-4	many	TGTGCCAGCAGTTTAGGACCGGGACAGGGGGCGCGAGGCTACACCTTC	CASSLGPGQGARGYTF
TRBJ2-1	TRBD2	TRBV6-2/TRBV6-3	many	TGTGCCAGCAGTTACTGGCGTAGCGGGAGTGAAGAGCAGTTCTTC	CASSYWRSGSEEQFF
TRBJ2-6	TRBD1	TRBV27	many	TGTGCCAGCAGTTTAGAGGGGTTGGGGACAGTCAGCTCTGGGGCCAACGTCCTGACTTTC	CASSLEGLGTVSSGANVLTF
TRBJ1-5	NA	TRBV7-9	many	TGTGCCAGCAGCCCCGGACGGATTGGCAATCAGCCCCAGCATTTT	CASSPGRIGNQPQHF
TRBJ1-1	NA	TRBV7-8	many	TGTGCCAGCAGCTTAGTGGACAGTTACATCATGAACACTGAAGCTTTCTTT	CASSLVDSYIMNTEAFF
TRBJ1-5	NA	TRBV5-5	many	TGTGCCAGCAGCTTGAACAGTGGGGCTGGCAATCAGCCCCAGCATTTT	CASSLNSGAGNQPQHF
TRBJ2-2	NA	TRBV7-3	many	TGTGCCAGCAGCCCGGGACAATTCGCCGGGGAGCTGTTTTTT	CASSPGQFAGELFF
TRBJ1-1	TRBD1	TRBV12-3/TRBV12-4	NA	TGTGCCAGCAGTAAAAAGGACAGGGTGAGTGAAGCTTTCTTT	CASSKKDRVSEAFF
TRBJ1-5	TRBD1	TRBV6-2/TRBV6-3	NA	TGTGCCAGCAGTTTACCCGACAGGGAGTATCAGCCCCAGCATTTT	CASSLPDREYQPQHF
TRBJ2-2	TRBD1	TRBV27	many	TGTGCCAGCAGTGGCTACGGGACAGGGCACACCGGGGAGCTGTTTTTT	CASSGYGTGHTGELFF
TRBJ2-4	NA	TRBV20-1	NA	TGCAGTGCTCCGGGTCGGTTAGCCAAAAACATTCAGTACTTC	CSAPGRLAKNIQYF
TRBJ1-1	TRBD1	TRBV7-3	few	TGTGCCAGCAGCTCGACAGGGGGGGTAACTGAAGCTTTCTTT	CASSSTGGVTEAFF